This T cell receptor (beta chain) was sequenced in a study of CD8 T cells in Susac syndrome. Trimming took 1 base from V and 7 from J; bases not matched to a gene: 7. The CDR3 spans 14 residues. CDR1 SGDLS and CDR2 YYNGEE come from the germline V gene. With random hexamers, roughly 0.45 to 1 ug RNA was reverse transcribed. TCRdb used MiXCR to reprocess the immunoSEQ multiplex PCR reads, holding one entry per CDR3 protein. The profile covers around 200,000 distinct CDR3 sequences, with roughly 92% appearing a single time and approximately 0.13% taken by the ten largest. The clonotype originates from a human donor with multiple sclerosis. This chain connects TRBV9 to TRBJ1-1, with 7 bases identical to TRBD1. The specimen was CD8+ T cells from PBMCs. The CDR3 DNA reads TGTGCCAGCAGCGTAACAGGGGCAGGCGATGAAGCTTTCTTT. It is translated as CASSVTGAGDEAFF. Variable domain in full (rest from reference TRBV9 and TRBJ1-1): DSGVTQTPKHLITATGQRVTLRCSPRSGDLSVYWYQQSLDQGLQFLIQYYNGEERAKGNILERFSAQQFPDLHSELNLSSLELGDSALYFCASSVTGAGDEAFFGQGTRLTVV.